This TCR beta chain was obtained from a study of blood T cell repertoires in COVID-19. Whole-study context: Sites across the United States, Italy and Spain contributed samples from acute and convalescent COVID-19. Nucleic acid was either cDNA or gDNA, and it came from T cells, B-cell-depleted T cells, or PBMCs.

How the authors handled the data: Amplification with reference gene primers provided the estimates of nucleated cell counts. The repertoire was sequenced with immunoSEQ multiplex PCR; TCRdb's copy has only in-frame clones and lacks some. V and J calls and clone size are those listed in that table; D and trimming were worked out from the DNA. The sample yields around 86,000 clones, 85% seen once. The J segment lost 1 base and the V segment lost 3 bases, leaving 3 bases of the junction unmatched. CDR1 SGHNT and CDR2 YENEEA come from the germline V gene. This CDR3 comprises 17 residues. This TCR was recovered from an elderly man with acute or convalescent COVID-19. The V gene is TRBV11-3, the J gene TRBJ2-2; 12 nucleotides line up with TRBD2. The sequenced material came from peripheral blood. CDR3 nucleotides: TGTGCCAGCAGCTTCGAGACTAGCGGGGGGAACACCGGGGAGCTGTTTTTT. Translated, it gives CASSFETSGGNTGELFF.